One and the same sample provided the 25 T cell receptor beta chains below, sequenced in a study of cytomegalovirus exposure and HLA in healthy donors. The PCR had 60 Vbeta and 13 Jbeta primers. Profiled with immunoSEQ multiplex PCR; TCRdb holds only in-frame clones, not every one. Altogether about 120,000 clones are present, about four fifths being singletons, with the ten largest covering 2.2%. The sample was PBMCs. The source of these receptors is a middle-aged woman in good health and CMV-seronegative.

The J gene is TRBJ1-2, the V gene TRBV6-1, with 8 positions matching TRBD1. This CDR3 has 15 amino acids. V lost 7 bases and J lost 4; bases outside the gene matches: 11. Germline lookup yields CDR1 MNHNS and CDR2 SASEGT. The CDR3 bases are TGTGCCAGCATTCCTCGAGGGGACAGGTCCTATGGCTACACCTTC. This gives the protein CASIPRGDRSYGYTF.

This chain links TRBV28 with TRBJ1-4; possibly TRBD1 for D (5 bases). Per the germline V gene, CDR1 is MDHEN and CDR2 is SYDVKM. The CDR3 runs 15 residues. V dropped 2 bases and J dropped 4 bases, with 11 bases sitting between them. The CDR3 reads CASSLRRGDNEKLFF. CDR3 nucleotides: TGTGCCAGCAGTTTAAGGAGGGGCGATAATGAAAAACTGTTTTTT. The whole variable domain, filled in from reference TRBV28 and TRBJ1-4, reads DVKVTQSSRYLVKRTGEKVFLECVQDMDHENMFWYRQDPGLGLRLIYFSYDVKMKEKGDIPEGYSVSREKKERFSLILESASTNQTSMYLCASSLRRGDNEKLFFGSGTQLSVL.

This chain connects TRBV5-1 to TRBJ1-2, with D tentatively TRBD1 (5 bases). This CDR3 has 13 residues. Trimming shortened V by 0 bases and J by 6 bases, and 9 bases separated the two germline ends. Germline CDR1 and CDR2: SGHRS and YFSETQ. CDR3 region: CASSLAVGDGYTF. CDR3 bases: TGCGCCAGCAGCTTGGCCGTAGGGGATGGCTACACCTTC.

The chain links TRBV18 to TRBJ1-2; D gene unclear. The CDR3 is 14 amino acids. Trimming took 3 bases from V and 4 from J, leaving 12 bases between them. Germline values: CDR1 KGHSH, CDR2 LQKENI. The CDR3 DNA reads TGTGCCAGCTCACCCCCGAGTCATTCCTATGGCTACACCTTC. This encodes CASSPPSHSYGYTF.

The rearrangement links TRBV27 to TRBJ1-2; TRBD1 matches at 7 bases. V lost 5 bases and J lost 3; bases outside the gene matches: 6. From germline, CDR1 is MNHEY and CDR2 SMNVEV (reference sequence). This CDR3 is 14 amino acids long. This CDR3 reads CASSGSGQHYGYTF. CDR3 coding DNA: TGTGCCAGCAGTGGGTCGGGACAGCACTATGGCTACACCTTC.

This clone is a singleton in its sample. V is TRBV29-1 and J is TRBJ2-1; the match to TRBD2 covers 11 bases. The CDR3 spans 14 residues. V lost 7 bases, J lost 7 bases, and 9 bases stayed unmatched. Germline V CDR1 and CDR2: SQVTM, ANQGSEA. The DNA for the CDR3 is TGCAGCGCCGGCACTAGCGGGAGTGGTAATGAGCAGTTCTTC. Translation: CSAGTSGSGNEQFF.

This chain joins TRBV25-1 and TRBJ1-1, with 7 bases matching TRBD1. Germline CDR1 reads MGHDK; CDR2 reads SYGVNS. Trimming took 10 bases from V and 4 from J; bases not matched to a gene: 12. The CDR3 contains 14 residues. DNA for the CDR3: TGTGCCAACTCTGAGGGGGCGCGGGGCACTGAAGCTTTCTTT. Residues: CANSEGARGTEAFF. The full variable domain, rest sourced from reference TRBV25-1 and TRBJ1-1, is EADIYQTPRYLVIGTGKKITLECSQTMGHDKMYWYQQDPGMELHLIHYSYGVNSTEKGDLSSESTVSRIRTEHFPLTLESARPSHTSQYLCANSEGARGTEAFFGQGTRLTVV.

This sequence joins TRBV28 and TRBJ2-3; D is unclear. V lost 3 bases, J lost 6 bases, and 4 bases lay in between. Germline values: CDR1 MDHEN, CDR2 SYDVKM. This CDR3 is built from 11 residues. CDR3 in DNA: TGTGCCAGCAGTTTGGCCGATACGCAGTATTTT. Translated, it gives CASSLADTQYF.

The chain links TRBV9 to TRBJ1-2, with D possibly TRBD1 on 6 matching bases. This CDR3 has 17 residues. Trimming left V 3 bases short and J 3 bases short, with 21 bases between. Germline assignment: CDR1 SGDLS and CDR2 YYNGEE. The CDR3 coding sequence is TGTGCCAGCAGCGGGATTTCCGGGACAAACAGGGACTATGGCTACACCTTC. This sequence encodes CASSGISGTNRDYGYTF. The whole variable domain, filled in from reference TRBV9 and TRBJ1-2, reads DSGVTQTPKHLITATGQRVTLRCSPRSGDLSVYWYQQSLDQGLQFLIQYYNGEERAKGNILERFSAQQFPDLHSELNLSSLELGDSALYFCASSGISGTNRDYGYTFGSGTRLTVV.

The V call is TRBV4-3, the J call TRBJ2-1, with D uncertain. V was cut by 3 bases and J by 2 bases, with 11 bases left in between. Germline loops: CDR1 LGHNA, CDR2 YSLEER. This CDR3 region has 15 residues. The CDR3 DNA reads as TGCGCCAGCAGCCAGGCATGGTTCGCCTACAATGAGCAGTTCTTC. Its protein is CASSQAWFAYNEQFF.

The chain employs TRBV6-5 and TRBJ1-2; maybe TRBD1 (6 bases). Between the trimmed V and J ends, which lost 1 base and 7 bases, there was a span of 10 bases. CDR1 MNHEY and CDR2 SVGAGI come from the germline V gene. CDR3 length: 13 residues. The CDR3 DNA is TGTGCCAGCAGTTACTTGTCAGGGGTTGGCTACACCTTC. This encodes CASSYLSGVGYTF.

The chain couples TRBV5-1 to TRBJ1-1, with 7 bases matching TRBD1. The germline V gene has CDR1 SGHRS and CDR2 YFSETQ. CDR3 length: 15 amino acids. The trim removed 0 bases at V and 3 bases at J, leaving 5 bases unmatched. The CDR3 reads CASSLAAGQYTEAFF. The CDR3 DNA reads TGCGCCAGCAGCTTGGCTGCGGGACAGTACACTGAAGCTTTCTTT.

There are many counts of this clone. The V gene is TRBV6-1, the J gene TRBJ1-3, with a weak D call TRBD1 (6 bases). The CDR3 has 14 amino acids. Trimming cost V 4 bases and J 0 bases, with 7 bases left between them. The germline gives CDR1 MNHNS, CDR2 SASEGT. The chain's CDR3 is CASSGTASGNTIYF. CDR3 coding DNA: TGTGCCAGCAGTGGGACAGCCTCTGGAAACACCATATATTTT.

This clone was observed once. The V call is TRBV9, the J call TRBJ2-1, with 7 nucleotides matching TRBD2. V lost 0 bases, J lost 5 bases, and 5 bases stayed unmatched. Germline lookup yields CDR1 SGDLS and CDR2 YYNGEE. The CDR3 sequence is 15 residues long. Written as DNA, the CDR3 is TGTGCCAGCAGCGTAGGAGCGGGACGCAACAATGAGCAGTTCTTC. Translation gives CASSVGAGRNNEQFF.

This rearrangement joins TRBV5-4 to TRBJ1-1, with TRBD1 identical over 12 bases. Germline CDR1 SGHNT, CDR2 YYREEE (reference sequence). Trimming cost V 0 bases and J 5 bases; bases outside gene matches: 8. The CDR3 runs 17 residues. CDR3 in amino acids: CASSLDRDRGQGTEAFF. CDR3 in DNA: TGTGCCAGCAGCTTGGATAGGGACAGGGGGCAGGGTACTGAAGCTTTCTTT.

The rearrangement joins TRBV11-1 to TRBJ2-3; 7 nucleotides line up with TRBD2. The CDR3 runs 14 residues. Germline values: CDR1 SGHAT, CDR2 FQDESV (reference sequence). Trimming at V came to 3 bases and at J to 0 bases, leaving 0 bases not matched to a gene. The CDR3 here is CASSFSGSTDTQYF. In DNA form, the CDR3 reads TGTGCCAGCAGCTTTAGCGGGAGCACAGATACGCAGTATTTT.

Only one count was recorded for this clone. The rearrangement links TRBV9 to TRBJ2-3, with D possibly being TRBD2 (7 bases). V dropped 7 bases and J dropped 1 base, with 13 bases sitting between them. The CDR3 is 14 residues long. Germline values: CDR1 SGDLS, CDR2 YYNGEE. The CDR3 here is CASGRGRGTDTQYF. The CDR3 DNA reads TGTGCCAGCGGGCGGGGGCGGGGCACAGATACGCAGTATTTT.

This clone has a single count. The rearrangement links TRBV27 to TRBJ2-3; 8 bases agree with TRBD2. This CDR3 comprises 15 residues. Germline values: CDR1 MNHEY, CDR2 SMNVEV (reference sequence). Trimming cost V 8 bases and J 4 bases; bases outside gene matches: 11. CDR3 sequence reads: CASGRRGAQSDTQYF. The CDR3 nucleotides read TGTGCCAGCGGACGGCGGGGGGCTCAATCAGATACGCAGTATTTT.

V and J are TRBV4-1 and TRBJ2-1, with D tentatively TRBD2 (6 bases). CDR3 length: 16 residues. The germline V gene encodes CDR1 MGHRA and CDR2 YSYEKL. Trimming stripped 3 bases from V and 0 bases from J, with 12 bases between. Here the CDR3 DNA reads TGCGCCAGCAGCCAGTCTAGCGCGAGCTCCTACAATGAGCAGTTCTTC. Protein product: CASSQSSASSYNEQFF.

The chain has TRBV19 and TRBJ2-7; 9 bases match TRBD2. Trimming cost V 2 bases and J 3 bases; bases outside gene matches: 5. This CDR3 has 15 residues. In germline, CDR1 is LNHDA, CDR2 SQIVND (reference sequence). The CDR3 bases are TGTGCCAGTAGTATACTAGCGGGAAGCTTCTACGAGCAGTACTTC. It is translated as CASSILAGSFYEQYF. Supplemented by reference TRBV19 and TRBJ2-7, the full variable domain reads DGGITQSPKYLFRKEGQNVTLSCEQNLNHDAMYWYRQDPGQGLRLIYYSQIVNDFQKGDIAEGYSVSREKKESFPLTVTSAQKNPTAFYLCASSILAGSFYEQYFGPGTRLTVT.

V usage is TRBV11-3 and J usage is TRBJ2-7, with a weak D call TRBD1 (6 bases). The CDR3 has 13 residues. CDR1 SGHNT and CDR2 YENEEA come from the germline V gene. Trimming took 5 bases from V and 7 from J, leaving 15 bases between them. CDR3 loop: CASSVQGTGEQYF. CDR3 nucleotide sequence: TGTGCCAGCAGCGTTCAGGGGACGGGGGAGCAGTACTTC.

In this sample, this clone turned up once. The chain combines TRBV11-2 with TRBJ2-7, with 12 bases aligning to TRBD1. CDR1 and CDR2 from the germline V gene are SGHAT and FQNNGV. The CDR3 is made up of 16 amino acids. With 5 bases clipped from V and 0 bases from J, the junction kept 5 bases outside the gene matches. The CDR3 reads CASSTGTGGASYEQYF. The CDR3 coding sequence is TGTGCCAGCAGCACCGGGACAGGGGGCGCCTCCTACGAGCAGTACTTC.

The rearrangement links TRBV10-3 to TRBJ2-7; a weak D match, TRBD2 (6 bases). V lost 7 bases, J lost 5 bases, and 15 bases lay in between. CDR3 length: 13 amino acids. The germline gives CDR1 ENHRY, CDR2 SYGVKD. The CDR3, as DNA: TGTGCCATCACGGGGGAATCTCCGGACGAGCAGTACTTC. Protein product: CAITGESPDEQYF.

CDR3 loop: CASNRDSWANSGYTF. The CDR3, as DNA: TGTGCCAGCAATCGGGACAGTTGGGCAAACAGTGGCTACACCTTC. The V and J genes are TRBV2 and TRBJ1-2; 7 bases agree with TRBD1. Germline V lookup: CDR1 SNHLY, CDR2 FYNNEI. There are 15 residues in the CDR3. The junction had 15 bases not matched to a gene; V was cut back by 7 bases and J by 7 bases.

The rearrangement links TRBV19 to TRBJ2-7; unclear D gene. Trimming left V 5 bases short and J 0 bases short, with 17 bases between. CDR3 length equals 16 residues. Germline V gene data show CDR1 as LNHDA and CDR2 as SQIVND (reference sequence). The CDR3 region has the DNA TGTGCCAGTAGTCCTAATGCTAGAGTAAGCTCCTACGAGCAGTACTTC. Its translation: CASSPNARVSSYEQYF.